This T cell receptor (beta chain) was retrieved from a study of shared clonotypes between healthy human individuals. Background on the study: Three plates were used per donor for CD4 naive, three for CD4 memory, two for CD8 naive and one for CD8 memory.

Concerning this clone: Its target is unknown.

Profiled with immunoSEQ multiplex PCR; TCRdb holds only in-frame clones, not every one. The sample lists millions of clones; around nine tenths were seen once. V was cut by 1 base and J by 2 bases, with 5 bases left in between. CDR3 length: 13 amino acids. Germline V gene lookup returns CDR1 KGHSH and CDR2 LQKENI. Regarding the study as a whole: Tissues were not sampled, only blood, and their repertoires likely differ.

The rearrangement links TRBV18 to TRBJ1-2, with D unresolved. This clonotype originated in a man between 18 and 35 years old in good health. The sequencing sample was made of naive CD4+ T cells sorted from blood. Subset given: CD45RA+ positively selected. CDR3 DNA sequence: TGTGCCAGCTCACCACAGAAGAACTATGGCTACACCTTC. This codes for CASSPQKNYGYTF.